This TCR beta chain came from a study of T cells after yellow fever vaccination. At the level of the study: Those fractions that held only low numbers of cells were prepared using the SMART-Seq v4 Ultra Low Input RNA kit. Study results and limitations: Most primary-vaccination clones reappeared after the booster (around 95% CD4, 88% CD8).

In this sample, this clonotype turned up a few times. Its target is unknown. Conversion of TCR transcripts into cDNA relied on 5'RACE template switching, which added a universal primer site and UMIs. MiXCR, applied by TCRdb to the 5' RACE reads, yields one record per CDR3 protein. The profile shows about 240,000 distinct CDR3 sequences, about 7% of them singletons. V was cut by 8 bases and J by 6 bases, with 15 bases left in between. Per germline, CDR1 MDHEN and CDR2 SYDVKM. The CDR3 totals 13 residues. The clonotype comes from a man under 40 who received the YFV17D yellow fever vaccine. The V and J genes are TRBV28 and TRBJ2-3; D is possibly TRBD1 (5 bases). Sequenced here: CD4+ T cells sorted from PBMCs, sampled 15 days after the yellow fever booster vaccination. CDR3 coding DNA: TGTGCCAGCGGATCAGGGTTCATGGATACGCAGTATTTT. Protein: CASGSGFMDTQYF. The full variable domain, with the rest looked up from reference TRBV28 and TRBJ2-3, is DVKVTQSSRYLVKRTGEKVFLECVQDMDHENMFWYRQDPGLGLRLIYFSYDVKMKEKGDIPEGYSVSREKKERFSLILESASTNQTSMYLCASGSGFMDTQYFGPGTRLTVL.